This record concerns one T cell receptor beta chain sequence. Antigen: not known. The read ends 3 residues before the CDR3 terminus; that terminus is restored from the germline J gene. Produced via immunoSEQ multiplex PCR; TCRdb's table is partial and in-frame only. The sample's table shows about 48,000 clones. The record originates from a study of Tregs in tolerant kidney transplant recipients. Study conclusions and caveats: No direct test of biological reproducibility was done here. The most relevant donor-specific Treg TCRbeta repertoire apparently came from expansion with activated donor B cells.

The CDR3 totals 15 residues. CDR1 and CDR2 (germline): LNHDA, SQIVND (reference sequence). Unstimulated regulatory T cells (CD4+CD25+CD127-), CD4+CD25- non-regulatory cells, CD4 and CD8 cells were FACS-sorted from thawed PBMCs. This chain uses TRBV19 with TRBJ2-5, with 13 bases that match TRBD2. The sequencing used CD4+ T cells from blood, collected before the transplant. The source is a human donor who received a combined kidney and bone marrow transplant. The part of the CDR3 DNA that was read is TGTGCCAGTAGTATAGGAGGGACTAGCGGGAAAACC. It translates to CASSIGGTSGKT. The entire CDR3 sequence reads CASSIGGTSGKTQYF.